The 22 T cell receptor beta chains below all came from one sample that was sequenced in a study of T cell repertoires in cytomegalovirus infection. TCRdb reprocessed the reads with MiXCR, giving one entry per CDR3 protein. The data show 300,000 or so distinct CDR3 sequences, with about 23% seen just once and approximately 15% held by the top ten. The specimen sequenced was PBMCs. The source is a human donor in good health (CMV status not recorded). Some clones in this sample may be carry-over from other donors' samples.

The CDR3, as DNA: TGCAGTCTTAAGGCAGGGAACCCCTACAATGAGCAGTTCTTC. The encoded protein is CSLKAGNPYNEQFF. The rearrangement uses TRBV20-1 and TRBJ2-1, with D possibly TRBD1 on 5 matching bases. Trimming took off 8 bases at V and 2 bases at J, with 16 bases between the two ends. The CDR3 covers 14 residues. Germline CDR1 reads DFQATT; CDR2 reads SNEGSKA (reference sequence).

The chain is built from TRBV29-1 and TRBJ2-1; 10 positions match TRBD2. This CDR3 is 13 amino acids long. Germline CDR1 is SQVTM and CDR2 is ANQGSEA. CDR3 loop: CSMGLARYNEQFF. The DNA for the CDR3 is TGCAGTATGGGACTAGCGAGATACAATGAGCAGTTCTTC.

V and J are TRBV20-1 and TRBJ2-2, with TRBD2 identical over 13 bases. The trim removed 6 bases at V and 5 bases at J, leaving 9 bases unmatched. Germline V lookup: CDR1 DFQATT, CDR2 SNEGSKA (reference sequence). This CDR3 is built from 16 residues. The CDR3 region has the DNA TGCAGTGCCGCTGGAGGGACTAGCGGGAAGACCGGGGAGCTGTTTTTT. Translation gives CSAAGGTSGKTGELFF.

The chain couples TRBV28 to TRBJ2-7; 10 bases line up with TRBD1. V was pared by 8 bases and J by 3 bases, with 7 bases of the junction left unmatched. From germline, CDR1 is MDHEN and CDR2 SYDVKM. The CDR3 has 14 residues. The CDR3 region is CASRGTGVSYEQYF. The CDR3 nucleotides read TGTGCCAGCCGAGGGACAGGGGTAAGCTACGAGCAGTACTTC.

A few counts support this clonotype. A read error may explain this, as a much larger clone is one base away. V usage is TRBV12-3 or TRBV12-4 and J usage is TRBJ2-7, with 9 bases aligning to TRBD1. The end of the DNA is better explained by TRBJ2-1, so the J call may be wrong. This CDR3 has 15 amino acids. In DNA, the CDR3 is TGTGCCAGCAGAAAACCCGGGACAGGGAGCTACGAGCAGTTCTTC. Its protein product is CASRKPGTGSYEQFF.

The chain has TRBV4-1 and TRBJ2-2; the D is unclear. Trimming pared 0 bases from V and 4 bases from J, leaving 9 bases between. The CDR3 has 15 amino acids. Germline CDR1 is MGHRA and CDR2 is YSYEKL. The chain's CDR3 is CASSQDMGPTGELFF. The CDR3 nucleotides are TGCGCCAGCAGCCAAGATATGGGTCCCACCGGGGAGCTGTTTTTT.

The CDR3 loop is CASSIPTGVPHEQYF. For the CDR3, the DNA is TGTGCCAGCAGTATACCGACAGGGGTTCCGCACGAGCAGTACTTC. V gene TRBV28 combines with J gene TRBJ2-7; TRBD1 matches at 8 bases. V was clipped by 5 bases and J by 5 bases; unmatched bases: 11. The germline V gene has CDR1 MDHEN and CDR2 SYDVKM. CDR3 length equals 15 residues.

The sample holds many counts of this clonotype. The chain joins TRBV7-9 to TRBJ2-2; no reliable D call. The length of the CDR3 is 11 residues. The V and J ends lost 4 bases and 10 bases respectively, with 7 bases between them. CDR1 is SEHNR, CDR2 FQNEAQ, per germline (reference sequence). CDR3 nucleotides: TGTGCCAGCAGCTACAGTGAGGAGCTGTTTTTT. Translation gives CASSYSEELFF.

This clonotype was detected only a few times. The chain couples TRBV20-1 to TRBJ2-7; D is unresolved. CDR3 length: 12 amino acids. In germline, CDR1 is DFQATT, CDR2 SNEGSKA (reference sequence). V was pared by 6 bases and J by 2 bases, with 11 bases between. The CDR3 sequence: CSALTMTYEQYF. Written as DNA, the CDR3 is TGCAGTGCGCTGACAATGACCTACGAGCAGTACTTC.

This sequence joins TRBV20-1 and TRBJ2-7, with TRBD1 matching over 12 bases. Losses at the gene ends were 0 bases for V and 6 bases for J; bases not matched to a gene: 9. This CDR3 spans 16 amino acids. CDR1 and CDR2 from the germline V gene are DFQATT and SNEGSKA (reference sequence). CDR3 sequence: CSARDRWDRGLFEQYF. CDR3 coding DNA: TGCAGTGCTAGAGATCGGTGGGACAGGGGGCTATTCGAGCAGTACTTC.

The V call is TRBV7-2, the J call TRBJ2-3; D perhaps matches TRBD2 (6 bases). Germline CDR1 SGHTA, CDR2 FQGNSA. V was clipped by 3 bases and J by 2 bases, with 12 bases between them. This CDR3 is 15 amino acids long. CDR3 sequence reads: CASSFTGGYTDTQYF. CDR3 sequence (DNA): TGTGCCAGCAGCTTCACCGGGGGTTACACAGATACGCAGTATTTT.

The chain couples TRBV12-5 to TRBJ2-3, with 10 bases that match TRBD2. The junction had 8 bases not matched to a gene; V was cut back by 6 bases and J by 2 bases. The length of the CDR3 is 16 residues. The germline V gene encodes CDR1 LGHNT and CDR2 FRNRAP. CDR3 region: CASGSGTSEYTDTQYF. As DNA, the CDR3 is TGTGCTAGTGGCTCCGGGACTAGCGAGTACACAGATACGCAGTATTTT.

This clonotype was detected only a few times. This chain links TRBV6-1 with TRBJ2-2, with 9 nucleotides matching TRBD1. Germline lookup yields CDR1 MNHNS and CDR2 SASEGT. The J segment lost 4 bases and the V segment lost 9 bases, leaving 12 bases of the junction unmatched. The CDR3 covers 16 residues. In DNA form, the CDR3 reads TGTGCCAGTAGCCGGGACAGGGCTCGTTCCACCGGGGAGCTGTTTTTT. Amino acids: CASSRDRARSTGELFF.

The chain uses TRBV20-1 and TRBJ1-6; D unclear. V was clipped by 6 bases and J by 6 bases, with 6 bases between them. The CDR3 has 11 residues. Germline CDR1 DFQATT, CDR2 SNEGSKA (reference sequence). CDR3 in DNA: TGCAGTGCGATGGGTAATTCACCCCTCCACTTT. This sequence encodes CSAMGNSPLHF.

In its sample, this clonotype was seen many times. The chain combines TRBV11-3 with TRBJ2-1; tentative D call: TRBD2 (6 bases). Germline CDR1 SGHNT, CDR2 YENEEA. The CDR3 has 14 amino acids. V lost 5 bases and J 4 bases, leaving 12 bases between the germline ends. Here the CDR3 DNA reads TGTGCCAGCAGCGGCGGGACGACATACAATGAGCAGTTCTTC. It translates to CASSGGTTYNEQFF.

This clonotype was seen a handful of times. The genes are TRBV2 and TRBJ1-2; D is perhaps TRBD1 (6 bases). Germline V lookup: CDR1 SNHLY, CDR2 FYNNEI. The CDR3 extends over 13 amino acids. Deletions cut 5 bases from V and 5 bases from J, with 12 bases between. The DNA of the CDR3 is TGTGCCAGCAGTCGGACAGCTACTTATGGCTACACCTTC. Amino acid sequence: CASSRTATYGYTF.

This clonotype was detected many times. The genes are TRBV7-6 and TRBJ2-2; the match to TRBD2 covers 13 bases. Germline CDR1 and CDR2: SGHVS and FNYEAQ. The CDR3 is 20 residues long. Trimming cost V 5 bases and J 1 base; bases outside gene matches: 13. This chain's CDR3 is CASSRVGSTSGGVNTGELFF. The CDR3 DNA sequence: TGTGCCAGCAGCCGTGTGGGTTCAACTAGCGGGGGGGTGAACACCGGGGAGCTGTTTTTT.

This clonotype was seen repeatedly, ten times or more. V gene TRBV7-9 combines with J gene TRBJ1-2; D remains ambiguous. Germline assignment: CDR1 SEHNR and CDR2 FQNEAQ (reference sequence). V was cut by 4 bases and J by 2 bases, with 11 bases left in between. The length of the CDR3 is 14 residues. The CDR3 DNA sequence: TGTGCCAGCAGCTGGGGAGCACAGAACTATGGCTACACCTTC. It codes for CASSWGAQNYGYTF. The full variable domain, with the rest looked up from reference TRBV7-9 and TRBJ1-2, is DTGVSQNPRHKITKRGQNVTFRCDPISEHNRLYWYRQTLGQGPEFLTYFQNEAQLEKSRLLSDRFSAERPKGSFSTLEIQRTEQGDSAMYLCASSWGAQNYGYTFGSGTRLTVV.

This clonotype was found many times. The chain is built from TRBV7-2 and TRBJ2-7; 9 bases map to TRBD2. Trimming took 5 bases from V and 0 from J; bases not matched to a gene: 2. Germline loops: CDR1 SGHTA, CDR2 FQGNSA. The CDR3 is 14 amino acids. This CDR3 reads CASSPSGNSYEQYF. CDR3 DNA sequence: TGTGCCAGCAGCCCTAGCGGGAACTCCTACGAGCAGTACTTC.

This clonotype was observed a handful of times. The chain joins TRBV24-1 to TRBJ2-2; TRBD1 aligns across 8 bases. Trimming cost V 3 bases and J 3 bases; bases outside gene matches: 8. The CDR3 consists of 17 residues. CDR1 and CDR2 from the germline V gene are KGHDR and SFDVKD. Here the CDR3 reads CATSDPTGGTDTGELFF. As DNA, the CDR3 is TGTGCCACCAGTGATCCTACAGGGGGAACGGACACCGGGGAGCTGTTTTTT.

The CDR3 bases are TGCGCCAGCAGCGCCTTACAGGGGGTCGGTGAGCAGTTCTTC. Its protein product is CASSALQGVGEQFF. The genes are TRBV5-1 and TRBJ2-1; 8 bases match TRBD1. The V gene end was trimmed by 4 bases and the J gene end by 9 bases; junction bases not matched to a gene: 9. The CDR3 runs 14 residues. Germline V lookup: CDR1 SGHRS, CDR2 YFSETQ.

V and J are TRBV7-3 and TRBJ2-2, with D unresolved. The CDR3 covers 13 residues. V dropped 5 bases and J dropped 6 bases, with 10 bases sitting between them. Germline CDR1 and CDR2: SGHTA and FQGTGA. The CDR3 nucleotides are TGTGCCAGCAGCCCCTCCGCTGCCGGGGAGCTGTTTTTT. Residues: CASSPSAAGELFF.